This T cell receptor beta chain was sequenced for a study of CD8 T cells in Susac syndrome (dated by TCRdb to the late 2010s). Study-level background: The study used repertoire sequencing to test whether antigen drove CD8+ T cell activation and differentiation in Susac syndrome. On the study overall, not on this receptor specifically: The number of individuals in the TCR sequencing and HLA analysis was recognized as being relatively small.

From the germline V gene (reference sequence), CDR1 is DFQATT and CDR2 is SNEGSKA. The CDR3 sequence holds 15 residues, the cysteine and phenylalanine included. CDR3 DNA only is kept here, 45 bases in frame from base 1. Clipping removes 7 bases from V and 1 base from J, with 9 as the unmatched junction base count. Note on this clonotype: What this receptor recognizes is not known. No much larger clonotype is one base removed from it; base qualities were not supplied.

Peripheral blood CD8+ and CD4+ T cells from healthy donors, Susac syndrome patients and multiple sclerosis patients were profiled by high-throughput TCR beta sequencing. Healthy donors were age- and sex-matched controls. Bulk CD8+ and CD4+ T cells were purified by magnetic negative isolation, whereas CD8+ TEMRA cells were enriched by FACS. Blood was drawn into EDTA tubes, processed within 24 hours, and PBMCs were isolated by density gradient centrifugation. PBMCs intended for TCR sequencing were frozen in liquid nitrogen and were later thawed in a 37 degrees C water bath. Purity of sorted or isolated CD4+, CD8+ and CD8+ TEMRA cells was at least 90%. RNA was extracted with the RNeasy kit and about 0.45 to 1 ug was reverse transcribed using random hexamers. The immunoSEQ multiplex PCR assay, which covers 54 Vbeta and 13 Jbeta segments, was used to amplify TCR beta CDR3 regions. PCR amplification bias was corrected by using a synthetic template baseline for primer optimization and computational correction. The study's processing was this. Reads were annotated to V, D and J genes per IMGT and analyzed with immunoSEQ Analyzer, keeping only productive sequences. Clonality was calculated as one minus the Shannon entropy normalized by log2 of the number of productive unique sequences. For each patient and control, public and private clones were evaluated among the 100 most prevalent clones. Clones were defined as Susac-specific if absent from the healthy and MS cohorts, from some 1,000 published viral clones and from other ImmuneACCESS disease sequences. The raw public data were reprocessed by TCRdb itself: fastp quality trimming at Q25, MiXCR clonotype calling, in-frame beta chains only. Each record represents a unique CDR3 protein, reported with the most common genes and DNA among its rows. Clone size and V and J calls follow TCRdb, not the original study. Counted in this sample were fewer than 250,000 distinct CDR3 sequences; roughly 92% of them appeared once. Roughly 0.096% of the sample lies in the top ten.

The sequence links TRBV20-1 to TRBJ2-1, with TRBD1 identical over 8 junction bases. This TCR was sampled from a human donor in good health. The sequenced sample was CD4+ T cells from PBMCs. The sequence in DNA is TGCAGTGACAGGGGCGGACAGGGATCCTACAATGAGCAGTTCTTC. Its protein reads: CSDRGGQGSYNEQFF.